This TCR beta chain comes out of a study of response to subunit inactivated influenza vaccine (dated by TCRdb to 2017 to 2018). Describing the broader study: To follow how T cells responded to a trivalent subunit inactivated influenza vaccine, the researchers relied on deep quantitative profiling of the T cell receptor repertoire. General conclusions and limits of the study: The authors suggested that each seasonal influenza vaccination may recruit only a limited number of new T cells.

As concerns this clonotype: Its antigen has not been determined. Base qualities were left out, and no much larger clone turns up one base away.

The CDR3 has 17 amino acids, counting the end cysteine and phenylalanine. Only the CDR3 region is kept as DNA, spanning 51 bases read in frame from base 1. V trim: 1 base; J trim: 0 bases; unmatched bases: 5. Via the germline V gene, CDR1 is SGHRS and CDR2 YFSETQ. Library generation was performed with RT-PCR. The data were produced on an Illumina HiSeq 2500. TCRdb took the public reads, trimmed them with fastp at Q25, ran MiXCR for clone calling and kept in-frame beta chains. Each entry is one CDR3 protein sequence, shown with its most common DNA and genes. In this sample the table shows about 780,000 distinct CDR3 sequences, roughly 20% of which occur a single time. The ten top clones hold roughly a tenth of the sample.

The specimen comprised PBMCs from blood, sampled around 5 days after vaccination. The chain uses TRBV5-1 and TRBJ1-4; 8 bases in the middle match TRBD1. The TCR originated in a man over 45 who received an inactivated influenza vaccine. Donor details come from another sample of the same person, matched by shared clones. The CDR3: CASSLRGTGPTNEKLFF. The DNA sequence reads TGCGCCAGCAGCTTGAGAGGGACAGGCCCAACTAATGAAAAACTGTTTTTT.